This TCR beta chain was recovered during a study of T cell responses to AZD1222 COVID-19 vaccine. Clones were read by immunoSEQ multiplex PCR, and TCRdb kept only the in-frame ones, dropping some. Of roughly 120,000 clones in the sample, 88% were seen once. Points from the study as a whole: Among spike-specific TCRs, nearly half reportedly target unmutated variant regions.

The CDR3 sequence is 13 residues long. CDR1 and CDR2 from the germline V gene are LNHDA and SQIVND (reference sequence). Between the trimmed V and J ends, which lost 5 bases and 5 bases, there was a span of 12 bases. About this clone itself: Antigen: not known.

The source material was peripheral blood, sampled 28 days after the second AZD1222 dose. V and J are TRBV19 and TRBJ1-2; D unclear. This clonotype originated in an adult who received the AZD1222 COVID-19 vaccine. The DNA of the CDR3 is TGTGCCAGTAGTTCCTACGCGGATTATGGCTACACCTTC. Its protein is CASSSYADYGYTF. Drawing the rest from reference TRBV19 and TRBJ1-2, the complete variable domain is DGGITQSPKYLFRKEGQNVTLSCEQNLNHDAMYWYRQDPGQGLRLIYYSQIVNDFQKGDIAEGYSVSREKKESFPLTVTSAQKNPTAFYLCASSSYADYGYTFGSGTRLTVV.